The sequence of this TCR beta chain was determined in a study of T cells in Graves' hyperthyroidism and ophthalmopathy. General observations from the study: Researchers found most expanded thyroid clonotypes above 0.001 in blood as well. Separation of ophthalmopathy from stable hyperthyroidism was achieved by a 13 V-J model.

This clonotype has more than one count but fewer than ten. Its specificity is unknown. Trimming at V came to 7 bases and at J to 4 bases, leaving 18 bases not matched to a gene. The germline V gene has CDR1 MNHNS and CDR2 SASEGT. CDR3 length: 20 amino acids. What was amplified from RNA transcripts were TCR beta CDR3 regions. HTBI primers were used for first-round RT-PCR of the TCR CDR3. TCRdb passed the multiplex PCR reads through MiXCR, listing each CDR3 protein once. Here the sample spans 500,000 to 600,000 distinct CDR3 sequences, 15% to 20% being singletons. The source material was blood. The chain is built from TRBV6-1 and TRBJ2-1, with TRBD2 matching over 14 bases. The sequence was collected from a man in his forties with Graves' ophthalmopathy. CDR3 residues: CASTPSPGTSGRRVYNEQFF. In DNA form, the CDR3 reads TGTGCCAGCACCCCCTCCCCCGGGACTAGCGGGAGAAGGGTTTACAATGAGCAGTTCTTC.